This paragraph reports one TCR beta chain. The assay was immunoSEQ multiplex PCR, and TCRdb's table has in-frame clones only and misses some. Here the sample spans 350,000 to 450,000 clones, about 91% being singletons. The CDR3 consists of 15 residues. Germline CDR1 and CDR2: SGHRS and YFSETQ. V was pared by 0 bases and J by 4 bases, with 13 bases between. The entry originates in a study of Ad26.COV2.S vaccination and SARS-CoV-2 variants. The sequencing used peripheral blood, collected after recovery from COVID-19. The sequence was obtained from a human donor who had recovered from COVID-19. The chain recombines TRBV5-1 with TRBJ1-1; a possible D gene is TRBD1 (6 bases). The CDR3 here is CASSLDRDLGTEAFF. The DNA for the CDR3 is TGCGCCAGCAGCTTGGACAGGGATCTGGGCACTGAAGCTTTCTTT.